The sequence of this T cell receptor (beta chain) was determined in a study of blood T cells in healthy people across ages. Study results and caveats: Both higher diversity and more naive CD4+ cells marked long-lived donors when set against aged donors. TCR beta diversity per million T cells fell roughly linearly with age.

A second PCR of roughly 7 to 11 cycles used a sample-barcoded 5' primer and a J-beta primer mix. A minimum of 2.5 million CDR3-containing paired-end reads was obtained for each sample. One entry per CDR3 protein results from TCRdb running MiXCR on the 5' RACE reads. The sample lists roughly 800,000 distinct CDR3 sequences; around 25% were seen once. Trimming took off 6 bases at V and 8 bases at J, with 19 bases between the two ends. The germline gives CDR1 MGHDK, CDR2 SYGVNS. This CDR3 spans 14 amino acids. This clonotype has just one count. What it recognizes is unknown. The same data also contributed to another study, on T cells of mothers and their children.

Sequencing was performed on blood. The receptor's source is a boy under 18 in good health. The chain links TRBV25-1 to TRBJ1-2; D unresolved. CDR3 region: CASRPSGRLEGYTF. CDR3 sequence (DNA): TGTGCCAGCAGACCTTCAGGACGGTTGGAGGGCTACACCTTC.